Listed below are T cell receptor beta chains from one sample, sequenced in a study of shared T cell receptors in the human thymus. Measured with immunoSEQ multiplex PCR; TCRdb has only the in-frame clones, and not every one. The table shows hundreds of thousands of clones, with over 75% occurring only once. These data were likewise used in another study, on human thymus T cells.

The sample taken for sequencing was thymocytes. The receptors shown here come from a girl in the first two years of life with a congenital heart defect. CDR3s include the opening cysteine and the closing phenylalanine or tryptophan. D genes are given only for firm matches. Rows may omit the clone size; those that give it use once, few, many or a size class.

j_call | d_call | v_call | clone_size | cdr3_nt | cdr3_aa
TRBJ1-5 | TRBD1 | TRBV19 | . | TGTGCCAGTAAAGGGGAGACAGGGGCAACCAATCAGCCCCAGCATTTT | CASKGETGATNQPQHF
TRBJ1-5 | TRBD1 | TRBV11-3 | . | TGTGCCAGCAGCTTAGCCGGGACAGGGGGAAGGCCCCAGCATTTT | CASSLAGTGGRPQHF
TRBJ1-4 | TRBD1 | TRBV4-3 | . | TGCGCCAGCAGCCGGGGAGCGGTCGGGACAGGGGATTTTCCGACTAATGAAAAACTGTTTTTT | CASSRGAVGTGDFPTNEKLFF
TRBJ2-7 | TRBD2 | TRBV11-2 | . | TGTGCCAGCAGCTTAGATGGGTTAGCGGGGCACCTCTGGGAGCAGTACTTC | CASSLDGLAGHLWEQYF
TRBJ1-1 | TRBD1 | TRBV19 | few | TGTGCCAGTAGTAACTATCAGGGGGCGAACACTGAAGCTTTCTTT | CASSNYQGANTEAFF
TRBJ1-2 | . | TRBV4-1 | . | TGCGCCAGCAGCCAAGGGACATCGTTTAAGGGAAGCTACACCTTC | CASSQGTSFKGSYTF
TRBJ1-6 | . | TRBV13 | . | TGTGCCAGCAGCTTAGGACAGGCCGTCTCCCGGAATTCACCCCTCCACTTT | CASSLGQAVSRNSPLHF
TRBJ1-2 | TRBD1 | TRBV10-3 | . | TGTGCCATCAGTGAACTAAAGGACAGGGGCTCGCCCCCCAACTATGGCTACACCTTC | CAISELKDRGSPPNYGYTF
TRBJ1-1 | . | TRBV10-2 | . | TGCGCCAGCATTCAGGGCACTGAAGCTTTCTTT | CASIQGTEAFF
TRBJ1-2 | . | TRBV7-9 | . | TGTGCCAGCAGCTTACTTGTACTAGGGTATGGCTACACCTTC | CASSLLVLGYGYTF
TRBJ2-3 | . | TRBV28 | . | TGTGCCAGCAGTTTAGGCGGTGGGGCTCCGAACTTCCGTTGCACAGATACGCAGTATTTT | CASSLGGGAPNFRCTDTQYF
TRBJ1-5 | . | TRBV4-1 | . | TGCGCCAGCAGCCAAGAACAGCCCGGTCTTCCGAATCAGCCCCAGCATTTT | CASSQEQPGLPNQPQHF
TRBJ1-2 | . | TRBV28 | few | TGTGCCAGCAGTTTGGTGCAGGGCTATGGCTACACCTTC | CASSLVQGYGYTF
TRBJ2-5 | TRBD1 | TRBV10-1 | . | TGCGCCAGCAGTGGGACAGGGTGTAGACAAGAGACCCAGTACTTC | CASSGTGCRQETQYF
TRBJ2-1 | . | TRBV28 | . | TGTGCCAGCAGTTTGTACTCGTTAAGCTCCTACAATGAGCAGTTCTTC | CASSLYSLSSYNEQFF
TRBJ2-5 | TRBD1 | TRBV29-1 | . | TGCAGCGTTGAAGATCCCCAGGGACAGGAGAAAGAGACCCAGTACTTC | CSVEDPQGQEKETQYF
TRBJ1-5 | . | TRBV27 | . | TGTGCCAGCAGTTTATCGTCCGAGGGGGGGTATCAGCCCCAGCATTTT | CASSLSSEGGYQPQHF
TRBJ1-5 | . | TRBV5-5 | . | TGTGCCAGCAGCTTCGGCAGACTACAGCCCCAGCATTTT | CASSFGRLQPQHF
TRBJ1-2 | . | TRBV6-1 | once | TGTGCCAGCAGTGAAAGAAACCCGGCTAACTATGGCTACACCTTC | CASSERNPANYGYTF
TRBJ1-6 | TRBD1 | TRBV9 | . | TGTGCCAGCAGCCCGCGGGACAGGCCTAATTCACCCCTCCACTTT | CASSPRDRPNSPLHF
TRBJ1-5 | . | TRBV19 | . | TGTGCCAGTAGTATAGATCTTTCCGGTTTGGGGAGGAATCAGCCCCAGCATTTT | CASSIDLSGLGRNQPQHF
TRBJ2-1 | . | TRBV13 | . | TGTGCCAGCAGCCCGATTTCAGCGGAGGGCTACAATGAGCAGTTCTTC | CASSPISAEGYNEQFF
TRBJ2-7 | . | TRBV20-1 | . | TGCAGTGCTACGGACACCTACGAGCAGTACTTC | CSATDTYEQYF
TRBJ2-4 | . | TRBV5-6 | . | TGTGCCAGCAGTCTAGAAGGTCTAGGCAAAAACATTCAGTACTTC | CASSLEGLGKNIQYF
TRBJ2-2 | . | TRBV7-9 | . | TGTGCCAGCAGCTTGTTCGTGCAGGCAGGAACGAACACCGGGGAGCTGTTTTTT | CASSLFVQAGTNTGELFF
TRBJ2-3 | TRBD1 | TRBV4-1 | once | TGCGCCAGCAGCCAGAGCTACGTGGTGGACAGGGAAGATACGCAGTATTTT | CASSQSYVVDREDTQYF
TRBJ1-1 | TRBD1 | TRBV15 | . | TGTGCCACCAGCAGCGGGGGGACAGGAGCTTTCTTT | CATSSGGTGAFF
TRBJ1-4 | . | TRBV4-1 | . | TGCGCCAGCAGCCAACCTGACAGGACGAATGAAAAACTGTTTTTT | CASSQPDRTNEKLFF
TRBJ1-2 | TRBD1 | TRBV5-1 | . | TGCGCCAGCAGCGGGGGACAGGGGGGTTCCTCGAGGACCTTC | CASSGGQGGSSRTF
TRBJ1-1 | . | TRBV5-1 | . | TGCGCCAGCAGCCATACAACCCCGACAGGGAACACTGAAGCTTTCTTT | CASSHTTPTGNTEAFF
TRBJ1-2 | TRBD1 | TRBV30 | . | TGTGCCTGGAGTGACGAGCCTTCGACAGGGCGAAAGCCGTATGGCTACACCTTC | CAWSDEPSTGRKPYGYTF
TRBJ1-6 | . | TRBV5-1 | . | TGCGCCAGCAGCTCCAGGGTAAATTCACCCCTCCACTTT | CASSSRVNSPLHF
TRBJ1-2 | TRBD1 | TRBV5-1 | . | TGCGCCAGCAGCTTGAGTCTAACAGGGGACGCGGACTATGGCTACACCTTC | CASSLSLTGDADYGYTF
TRBJ2-1 | TRBD2 | TRBV5-1 | . | TGCGCCAGCAAGCAGGGACTAGCGGACAATGAGCAGTTCTTC | CASKQGLADNEQFF